This T cell receptor beta chain is drawn from a study of human T cells and chemical hapten exposure. TCRdb re-analysed the RACE reads in MiXCR, keeping a single row per CDR3 protein. The repertoire consists of just under 350,000 distinct CDR3 sequences, with around 7% occurring once and the leading ten covering 8.4%. This sample's time point: patch test 1, 2 weeks after DPC sensitization. Treatment indicated: therapeutic diphenylcyclopropenone sensitization with weekly scalp DPC. Ten or more counts support this clonotype. Germline loops: CDR1 LGHNA, CDR2 YSLEER. This CDR3 is 16 amino acids long. Deletions cut 2 bases from V and 2 bases from J, with 14 bases between.

The TCR was taken from a woman aged 18 to 35 with alopecia areata. Some clones in this sample may be carry-over from other donors' samples. Sequenced here: whole blood, sampled in connection with sensitization to the hapten diphenylcyclopropenone (DPC). The V gene is TRBV4-3, the J gene TRBJ2-3; no reliable D call. CDR3 residues: CASSQTLSGATDTQYF. CDR3 DNA: TGCGCCAGCAGCCAAACCTTGTCGGGCGCCACAGATACGCAGTATTTT.